This TCR beta chain was captured in a study of blood T cell repertoires in COVID-19. Looking at the study overall: PBMCs, B-cell-depleted T cells, or T cells were the source of the cDNA or gDNA that made up the material.

The CDR3 is 17 amino acids. Losses at the gene ends were 0 bases for V and 9 bases for J; bases not matched to a gene: 9. Germline assignment: CDR1 MGHDK and CDR2 SYGVNS. The repertoire was sequenced with immunoSEQ multiplex PCR; TCRdb's copy has only in-frame clones and lacks some. The sample lists tens of thousands of clones, around 83% occurring once. The origin of this receptor is a man between 50 and 59 years old with COVID-19, enrolled during active disease. The J gene is TRBJ2-4, the V gene TRBV25-1; 12 positions agree with TRBD1. The sequenced sample consisted of peripheral blood. In DNA, the CDR3 is TGTGCCAGCAGTGAATACGGGGTGGGGACAGGGGGCGGCATTCAGTACTTC. Protein product: CASSEYGVGTGGGIQYF.